Listed here are 26 T cell receptor beta chains from one sample, sequenced in a study of OX40 agonist ivuxolimab in advanced cancers. The protocol was immunoSEQ multiplex PCR, while the TCRdb copy is restricted to in-frame clones and leaves out a portion. The data show tens of thousands of clones, about nine tenths seen once. The specimen comprised CD4+ or CD8+ T cells sorted from blood, sampled in a trial of the OX40 agonist ivuxolimab. The receptors derive from an adult with an advanced solid tumor such as melanoma, head and neck, liver or kidney cancer.

The rearrangement links TRBV12-5 to TRBJ2-2; TRBD2 matches at 9 bases. This CDR3 is 15 amino acids long. Trimming removed 3 bases from V and 6 bases from J; junction bases left unmatched: 5. Germline CDR1 LGHNT, CDR2 FRNRAP. The CDR3 protein is CASGFGREGSGELFF. The DNA of the CDR3 is TGTGCTAGTGGTTTCGGGCGGGAGGGGTCCGGGGAGCTGTTTTTT. Full variable domain (missing parts from reference TRBV12-5 and TRBJ2-2): DARVTQTPRHKVTEMGQEVTMRCQPILGHNTVFWYRQTMMQGLELLAYFRNRAPLDDSGMPKDRFSAEMPDATLATLKIQPSEPRDSAVYFCASGFGREGSGELFFGEGSRLTVL.

The V and J genes are TRBV5-1 and TRBJ1-2; D is ambiguous. CDR1 and CDR2 (germline): SGHRS, YFSETQ. This CDR3 spans 14 amino acids. Trimming shortened V by 3 bases and J by 0 bases, and 9 bases separated the two germline ends. CDR3 in amino acids: CASSSGLTNYGYTF. As DNA, the CDR3 is TGCGCCAGCAGCTCCGGACTCACTAACTATGGCTACACCTTC.

In its sample, this clone was seen a few times. Written as DNA, the CDR3 is TGTGCCAGCAGCTTAGTAAGGAGGGGGAACTACTATGGCTACACCTTC. It translates to CASSLVRRGNYYGYTF. This sequence joins TRBV11-2 and TRBJ1-2; D may be TRBD1 (6 bases). V lost 1 base and J 3 bases, leaving 15 bases between the germline ends. The CDR3 totals 16 residues. From germline, CDR1 is SGHAT and CDR2 FQNNGV.

The rearrangement links TRBV2 to TRBJ2-1; D is tentatively TRBD1 or TRBD2 (5 bases each). The CDR3 has 15 amino acids. Per germline, CDR1 SNHLY and CDR2 FYNNEI. V was shortened by 7 bases and J by 5 bases, with 18 bases between the two germline ends. The CDR3 sequence: CASTEGAGNHNEQFF. The CDR3 region has the DNA TGTGCCAGCACCGAGGGCGCAGGGAACCACAATGAGCAGTTCTTC.

A remark on this clone: At one of its ends the junction is not consistent with the germline gene, which may arise from a read error. V is TRBV27 and J is TRBJ1-2; no definite D call. There are 15 residues in the CDR3. CDR1 and CDR2 from the germline V gene are MNHEY and SMNVEV (reference sequence). CDR3 sequence: CASSFLWKSKYGYTF. The DNA for the CDR3 is TGTGCCAGCAGTTTTCTCTGGAAGTCTAAGTATGGCTACACCTTC.

V gene TRBV19 combines with J gene TRBJ1-6; unclear D gene. The CDR3 is 14 residues long. The V gene lost 8 bases and the J gene lost 10 bases, with 18 bases spanning the gap. The germline gives CDR1 LNHDA, CDR2 SQIVND (reference sequence). CDR3 protein: CASYRPGGRSPLHF. For the CDR3, the DNA is TGTGCCAGTTATAGGCCCGGAGGAAGATCACCCCTCCACTTT.

The chain combines TRBV19 with TRBJ2-6; the match to TRBD1 covers 11 bases. Germline CDR1 LNHDA, CDR2 SQIVND (reference sequence). This CDR3 has 19 amino acids. Trimming removed 5 bases from V and 2 bases from J; junction bases left unmatched: 11. For the CDR3, the DNA is TGTGCCAGTAGTGGCCTTCGAGGACAGGGGGCGCCTGGGGCCAACGTCCTGACTTTC. Protein product: CASSGLRGQGAPGANVLTF.

The chain joins TRBV11-2 to TRBJ2-7; the D is unclear. This CDR3 has 13 residues. Looked up from germline, CDR1 is SGHAT and CDR2 is FQNNGV. The V and J ends lost 2 bases and 2 bases respectively, with 7 bases between them. The CDR3 nucleotides are TGTGCCAGCAGCTTAATGCTAGCCTACGAGCAGTACTTC. As protein: CASSLMLAYEQYF.

J is TRBJ2-2 and V is TRBV30, with 10 positions matching TRBD1. Germline assignment: CDR1 GTSNPN and CDR2 SVGIG (reference sequence). The CDR3 has 16 residues. Trimming took 3 bases from V and 4 from J; bases not matched to a gene: 8. This CDR3 is CAWRTPGQGITGELFF. The CDR3 nucleotides read TGTGCCTGGAGGACACCGGGACAGGGGATCACCGGGGAGCTGTTTTTT.

This chain links TRBV6-1 with TRBJ1-6, with 8 positions matching TRBD1. Germline V gene lookup returns CDR1 MNHNS and CDR2 SASEGT. V shed 3 bases, J shed 5 bases, and the junction held 0 bases outside the gene matches. There are 14 residues in the CDR3. The CDR3 region has the DNA TGTGCCAGCAGTGAGGACAGGGATAATTCACCCCTCCACTTT. This codes for CASSEDRDNSPLHF.

The genes are TRBV18 and TRBJ1-5; the match to TRBD1 covers 7 bases. This CDR3 has 14 residues. Germline CDR1 KGHSH, CDR2 LQKENI. The ends lost 5 bases at V and 0 bases at J; junction bases unmatched: 1. The CDR3, as DNA: TGTGCCAGCTCAAGGGACAGTAGCAATCAGCCCCAGCATTTT. The encoded protein is CASSRDSSNQPQHF.

The chain is built from TRBV29-1 and TRBJ2-7, with unresolved D. CDR1 is SQVTM, CDR2 ANQGSEA, per germline. V lost 4 bases and J lost 2, with 9 bases in between. The CDR3 totals 12 residues. This chain's CDR3 is CSVASVPYEQYF. Here the CDR3 DNA reads TGCAGCGTTGCATCGGTTCCCTACGAGCAGTACTTC.

This clone has a single count. V usage is TRBV30 and J usage is TRBJ2-1; no definite D call. Germline CDR1 and CDR2: GTSNPN and SVGIG (reference sequence). V was shortened by 0 bases and J by 11 bases, with 8 bases between the two germline ends. The CDR3 length is 11 residues. The CDR3 here is CAWSVLGKQFF. CDR3 in DNA: TGTGCCTGGAGTGTACTGGGGAAGCAGTTCTTC.

V and J are TRBV10-2 and TRBJ2-7, with TRBD2 identical over 12 bases. CDR3 length: 16 residues. The V gene end was trimmed by 6 bases and the J gene end by 3 bases; junction bases not matched to a gene: 9. Per the germline V gene, CDR1 is WSHSY and CDR2 is SAAADI. Written as DNA, the CDR3 is TGCGCCAGCAGGGGTGGACTAGCGGGAACCTTCTACGAGCAGTACTTC. Protein: CASRGGLAGTFYEQYF.

This clone showed up just once. The chain uses TRBV6-5 and TRBJ1-5, with D perhaps TRBD1 (5 bases). This CDR3 has 15 residues. Germline loops: CDR1 MNHEY, CDR2 SVGAGI. V lost 3 bases to trimming and J lost 6 bases, with 15 bases between them. The CDR3 sequence: CASSYTGGVGQPQHF. The CDR3 region has the DNA TGTGCCAGCAGTTATACAGGTGGGGTTGGTCAGCCCCAGCATTTT.

This clone was detected only a few times. This chain joins TRBV25-1 and TRBJ1-6, with TRBD1 matching over 12 bases. With 2 bases clipped from V and 8 bases from J, the junction kept 7 bases outside the gene matches. CDR1 is MGHDK, CDR2 SYGVNS, per germline. The CDR3 covers 17 residues. For the CDR3, the DNA is TGTGCCAGCAGTGAAGGGACAGGGGGCGCGATGGATTCACCCCTCCACTTT. Amino acids: CASSEGTGGAMDSPLHF.

The V and J genes are TRBV11-2 and TRBJ2-7; D may be TRBD2 (6 bases). Germline values: CDR1 SGHAT, CDR2 FQNNGV. V was cut by 4 bases and J by 3 bases, with 19 bases left in between. CDR3 length: 16 residues. The CDR3: CASSSRRASAYYEQYF. CDR3 coding DNA: TGTGCCAGCAGCTCCCGTAGGGCTAGCGCATACTACGAGCAGTACTTC.

V and J are TRBV19 and TRBJ2-1, with TRBD2 identical over 9 bases. The CDR3 covers 17 residues. Germline CDR1 and CDR2: LNHDA and SQIVND (reference sequence). J gave up 0 bases and V 2 bases, and 5 bases lay outside the gene matches. The CDR3 here is CASSILAGPNSYNEQFF. The CDR3, as DNA: TGTGCCAGTAGTATACTAGCGGGGCCCAACTCCTACAATGAGCAGTTCTTC.

The rearrangement joins TRBV5-8 to TRBJ1-5; weak D call: TRBD1 (5 bases). This CDR3 contains 14 residues. Trimming removed 0 bases at V and 6 bases at J, with 10 bases between. CDR1 is SGHTS, CDR2 YDEGEE, per germline. In DNA form, the CDR3 reads TGTGCCAGCAGCTTGGAGGGGCCCGTTCAGCCCCAGCATTTT. This gives the protein CASSLEGPVQPQHF.

The rearrangement uses TRBV4-3 and TRBJ2-2, with 11 bases that match TRBD2. CDR1 is LGHNA, CDR2 YSLEER, per germline. Unmatched junction bases numbered 5, after V lost 4 bases and J lost 7 bases. The CDR3 extends over 15 amino acids. CDR3 loop: CASSRRTSGYGELFF. The CDR3 coding sequence is TGCGCCAGCAGCCGACGGACTAGCGGGTACGGGGAGCTGTTTTTT.

The chain joins TRBV7-8 to TRBJ2-7, with 12 bases aligning to TRBD1. In germline, CDR1 is SGHVS, CDR2 FQNEAQ. The length of the CDR3 is 17 residues. The trim removed 3 bases at V and 7 bases at J, leaving 13 bases unmatched. Here the CDR3 reads CASSFPRGGQGAWEQYF. For the CDR3, the DNA is TGTGCCAGCAGCTTTCCCCGAGGGGGACAGGGGGCTTGGGAGCAGTACTTC.

The chain links TRBV6-1 to TRBJ1-2; 8 nucleotides line up with TRBD1. Germline V CDR1 and CDR2: MNHNS, SASEGT. J gave up 7 bases and V 8 bases, and 6 bases lay outside the gene matches. The CDR3 totals 12 residues. The DNA for the CDR3 is TGTGCCAGCTCGGGGGACAGGACTGGCTACACCTTC. Its translation: CASSGDRTGYTF.

Only a few counts were recorded for this clone. The chain joins TRBV10-3 to TRBJ2-3, with a possible D match to TRBD1 (5 bases). The ends were cut back, 8 bases at V and 5 bases at J, with 41 bases in the middle. CDR3 size: 22 residues. The V gene's germline CDR1 is ENHRY and CDR2 SYGVKD. CDR3 coding DNA: TGTGCCATCTCTCCCAGCCCGGTGAAAAGGTCAGGGCTTTCAGTAAAAGGAGATACGCAGTATTTT. It is translated as CAISPSPVKRSGLSVKGDTQYF.

The chain employs TRBV5-4 and TRBJ2-1; 8 bases map to TRBD2. The J segment lost 0 bases and the V segment lost 9 bases, leaving 2 bases of the junction unmatched. Germline CDR1 reads SGHNT; CDR2 reads YYREEE (reference sequence). The CDR3 totals 13 residues. The CDR3 DNA sequence: TGTGCCATTAGCGGGAACTCCTACAATGAGCAGTTCTTC. It yields the protein CAISGNSYNEQFF.

The rearrangement uses TRBV10-2 and TRBJ1-2; the D is unclear. Germline V gene sequence: CDR1 WSHSY, CDR2 SAAADI. The CDR3 has 14 amino acids. V dropped 5 bases and J dropped 8 bases, with 18 bases sitting between them. CDR3 bases: TGCGCCAGCAGTCCCGGAGGGTTGCGCATCGGCTACACCTTC. Its protein product is CASSPGGLRIGYTF.

Only a few counts were recorded for this clone. The chain recombines TRBV30 with TRBJ1-2, with no clear D. Trimming took off 7 bases at V and 4 bases at J, with 13 bases between the two ends. This CDR3 has 12 residues. The germline gives CDR1 GTSNPN, CDR2 SVGIG (reference sequence). CDR3 region: CAFHSLIYGYTF. The CDR3 region has the DNA TGTGCCTTCCATTCTCTTATCTATGGCTACACCTTC.